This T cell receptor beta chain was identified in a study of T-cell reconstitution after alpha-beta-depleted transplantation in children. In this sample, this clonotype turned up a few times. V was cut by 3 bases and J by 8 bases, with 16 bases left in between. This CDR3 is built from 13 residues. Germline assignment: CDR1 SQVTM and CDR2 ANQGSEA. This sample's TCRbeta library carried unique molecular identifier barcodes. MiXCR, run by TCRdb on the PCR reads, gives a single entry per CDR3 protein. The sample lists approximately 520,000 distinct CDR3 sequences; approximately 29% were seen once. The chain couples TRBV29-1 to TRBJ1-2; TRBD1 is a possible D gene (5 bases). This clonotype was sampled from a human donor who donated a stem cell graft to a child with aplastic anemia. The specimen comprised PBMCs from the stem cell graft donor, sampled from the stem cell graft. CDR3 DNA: TGCAGCGTTGAGGGGCCGGGGCTCCCCGGCTACACCTTC. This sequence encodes CSVEGPGLPGYTF.